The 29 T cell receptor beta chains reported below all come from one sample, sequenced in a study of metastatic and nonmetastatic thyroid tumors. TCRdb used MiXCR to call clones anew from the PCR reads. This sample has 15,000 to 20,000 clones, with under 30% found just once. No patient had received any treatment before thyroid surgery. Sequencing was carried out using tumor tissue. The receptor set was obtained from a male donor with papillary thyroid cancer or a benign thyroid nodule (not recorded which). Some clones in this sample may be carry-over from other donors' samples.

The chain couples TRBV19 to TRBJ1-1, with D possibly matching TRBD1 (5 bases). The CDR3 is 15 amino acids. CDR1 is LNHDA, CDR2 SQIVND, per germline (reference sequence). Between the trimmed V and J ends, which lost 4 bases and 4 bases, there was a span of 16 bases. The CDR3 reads CASSRPQGVRTEAFF. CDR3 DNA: TGTGCCAGTAGTAGGCCTCAGGGAGTTCGCACTGAAGCTTTCTTT.

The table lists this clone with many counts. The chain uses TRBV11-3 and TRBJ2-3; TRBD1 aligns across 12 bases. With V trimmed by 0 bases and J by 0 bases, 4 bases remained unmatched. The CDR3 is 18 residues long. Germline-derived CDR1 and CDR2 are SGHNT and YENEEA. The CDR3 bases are TGTGCCAGCAGCTTAGATGGGGACAGGGGGCTGAGCACAGATACGCAGTATTTT. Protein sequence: CASSLDGDRGLSTDTQYF.

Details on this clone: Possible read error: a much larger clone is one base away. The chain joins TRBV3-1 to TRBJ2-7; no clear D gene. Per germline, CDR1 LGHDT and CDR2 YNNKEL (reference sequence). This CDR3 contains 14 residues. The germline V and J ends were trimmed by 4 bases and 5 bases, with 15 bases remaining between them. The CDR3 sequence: CASSRDSSTHEQYF. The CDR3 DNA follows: TGTGCCAGCAGCCGAGATTCTAGTACCCACGAGCAGTACTTC.

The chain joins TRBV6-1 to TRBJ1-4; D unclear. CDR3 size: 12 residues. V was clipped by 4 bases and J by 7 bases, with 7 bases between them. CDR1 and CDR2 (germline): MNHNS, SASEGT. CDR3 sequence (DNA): TGTGCCAGCAGTGTCTTAATTGAAAAACTGTTTTTT. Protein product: CASSVLIEKLFF.

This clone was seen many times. The CDR3 is CASSQVRGAEQFF. The CDR3 DNA reads as TGCGCCAGCAGCCAAGTCAGGGGTGCTGAGCAGTTCTTC. J is TRBJ2-1 and V is TRBV4-1, with D maybe TRBD1 (6 bases). The CDR3 loop spans 13 amino acids. In germline, CDR1 is MGHRA, CDR2 YSYEKL. Trimming shortened V by 1 base and J by 9 bases, and 10 bases separated the two germline ends.

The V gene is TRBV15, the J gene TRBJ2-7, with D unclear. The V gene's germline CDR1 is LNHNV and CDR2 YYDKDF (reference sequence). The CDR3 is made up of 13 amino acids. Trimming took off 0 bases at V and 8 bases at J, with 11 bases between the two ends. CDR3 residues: CATSREGWEQQYF. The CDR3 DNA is TGTGCCACCAGCAGAGAGGGGTGGGAACAGCAGTACTTC.

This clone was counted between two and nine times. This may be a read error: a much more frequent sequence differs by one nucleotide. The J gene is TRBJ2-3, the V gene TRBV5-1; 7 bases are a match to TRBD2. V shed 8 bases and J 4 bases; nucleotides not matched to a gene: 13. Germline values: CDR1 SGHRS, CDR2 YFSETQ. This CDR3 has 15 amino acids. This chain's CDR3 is CASGRAGEVPDTQYF. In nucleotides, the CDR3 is TGCGCCAGTGGACGCGCGGGAGAGGTCCCAGATACGCAGTATTTT.

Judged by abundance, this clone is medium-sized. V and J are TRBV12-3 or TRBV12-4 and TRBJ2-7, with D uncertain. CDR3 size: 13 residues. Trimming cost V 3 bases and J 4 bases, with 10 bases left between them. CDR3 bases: TGTGCCAGCAGTTTCGGTGAAAGATACGAGCAGTACTTC. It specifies CASSFGERYEQYF.

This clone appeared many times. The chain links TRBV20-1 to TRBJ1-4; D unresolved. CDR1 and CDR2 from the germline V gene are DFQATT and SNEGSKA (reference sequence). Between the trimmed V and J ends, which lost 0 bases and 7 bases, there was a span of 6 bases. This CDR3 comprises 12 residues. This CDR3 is CSAREGSEKLFF. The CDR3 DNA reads TGCAGTGCTAGAGAGGGTTCTGAAAAACTGTTTTTT.

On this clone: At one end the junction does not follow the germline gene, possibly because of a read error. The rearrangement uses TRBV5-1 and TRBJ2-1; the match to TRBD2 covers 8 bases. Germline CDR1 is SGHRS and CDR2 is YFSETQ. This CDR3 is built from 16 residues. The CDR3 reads CATSLEAGGAYNEQFF. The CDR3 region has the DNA TGCGCCACCAGCTTGGAGGCGGGAGGTGCATACAATGAGCAGTTCTTC.

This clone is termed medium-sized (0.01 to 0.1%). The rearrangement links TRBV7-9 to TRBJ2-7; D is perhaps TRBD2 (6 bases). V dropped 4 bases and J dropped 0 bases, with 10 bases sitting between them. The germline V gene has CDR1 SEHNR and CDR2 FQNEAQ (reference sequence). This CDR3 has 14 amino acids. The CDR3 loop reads CASSSRESSYEQYF. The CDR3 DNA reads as TGTGCCAGCAGCTCACGGGAGAGCTCCTACGAGCAGTACTTC.

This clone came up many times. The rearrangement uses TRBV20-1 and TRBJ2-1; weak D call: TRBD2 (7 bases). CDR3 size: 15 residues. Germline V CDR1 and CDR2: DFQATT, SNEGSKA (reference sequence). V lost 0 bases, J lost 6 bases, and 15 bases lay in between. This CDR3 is CSARDPRGAANEQFF. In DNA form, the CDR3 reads TGCAGTGCTAGAGATCCCCGGGGGGCAGCCAATGAGCAGTTCTTC.

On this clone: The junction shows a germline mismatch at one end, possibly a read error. In nucleotides, the CDR3 is TGTGACAGCAGTGAAGAAAGGGGGATCGGCTATTGCTACACCTTC. This gives the protein CDSSEERGIGYCYTF. The J gene is TRBJ1-2, the V gene TRBV6-1; D may be TRBD1 (6 bases). Per germline, CDR1 MNHNS and CDR2 SASEGT. This CDR3 is 15 amino acids long.

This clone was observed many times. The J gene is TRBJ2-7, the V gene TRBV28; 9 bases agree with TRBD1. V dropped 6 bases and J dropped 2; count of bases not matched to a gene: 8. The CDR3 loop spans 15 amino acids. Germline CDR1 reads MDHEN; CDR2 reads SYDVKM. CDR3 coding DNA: TGTGCCAGCAGACGAACAGGGGGCACAACCTACGAGCAGTACTTC. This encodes CASRRTGGTTYEQYF.

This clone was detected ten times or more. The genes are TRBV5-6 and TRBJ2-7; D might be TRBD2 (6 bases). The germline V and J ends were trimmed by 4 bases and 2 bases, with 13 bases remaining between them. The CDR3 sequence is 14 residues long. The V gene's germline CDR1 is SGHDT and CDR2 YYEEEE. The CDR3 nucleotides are TGTGCCAGCAGCCCCGAGGGCGGGGCCTACGAGCAGTACTTC. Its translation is CASSPEGGAYEQYF.

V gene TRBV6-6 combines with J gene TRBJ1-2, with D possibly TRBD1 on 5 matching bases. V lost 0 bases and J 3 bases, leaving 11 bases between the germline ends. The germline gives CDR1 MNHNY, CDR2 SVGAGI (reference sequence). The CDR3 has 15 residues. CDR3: CASSYSGMGDYGYTF. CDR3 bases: TGTGCCAGCAGTTACTCGGGGATGGGGGACTATGGCTACACCTTC.

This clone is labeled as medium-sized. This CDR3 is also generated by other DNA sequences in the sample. CDR3: CASAFRQAGNTIYF. Here the CDR3 DNA reads TGTGCCAGCGCCTTCAGACAGGCTGGAAACACCATATATTTT. The chain is built from TRBV7-2 and TRBJ1-3; possibly TRBD1 for D (6 bases). CDR3 length: 14 residues. Per germline, CDR1 SGHTA and CDR2 FQGNSA. The V end was cut by 8 bases, the J end by 2 bases, with 13 bases between.

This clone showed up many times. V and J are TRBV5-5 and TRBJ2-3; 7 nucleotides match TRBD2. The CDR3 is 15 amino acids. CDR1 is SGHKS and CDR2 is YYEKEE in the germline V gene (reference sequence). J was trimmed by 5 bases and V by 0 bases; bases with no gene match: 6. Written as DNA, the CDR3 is TGTGCCAGCAGCTTGGCGTGGGAGCGGGGAGATACGCAGTATTTT. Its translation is CASSLAWERGDTQYF. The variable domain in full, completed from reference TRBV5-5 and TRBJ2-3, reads DAGVTQSPTHLIKTRGQQVTLRCSPISGHKSVSWYQQVLGQGPQFIFQYYEKEERGRGNFPDRFSARQFPNYSSELNVNALLLGDSALYLCASSLAWERGDTQYFGPGTRLTVL.

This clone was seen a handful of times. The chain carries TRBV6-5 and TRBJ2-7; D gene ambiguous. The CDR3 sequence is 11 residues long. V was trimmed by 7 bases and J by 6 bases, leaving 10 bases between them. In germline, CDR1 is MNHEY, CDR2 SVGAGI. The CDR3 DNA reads TGTGCCAGCATTTCCTCCGTCGAGCAGTACTTC. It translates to CASISSVEQYF.

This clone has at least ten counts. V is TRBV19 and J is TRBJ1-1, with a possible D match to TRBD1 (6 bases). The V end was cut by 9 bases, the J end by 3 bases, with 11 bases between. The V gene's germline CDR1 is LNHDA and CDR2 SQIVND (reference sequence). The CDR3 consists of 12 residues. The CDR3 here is CASAGQHTEAFF. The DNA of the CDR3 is TGTGCCAGCGCTGGACAGCACACTGAAGCTTTCTTT.

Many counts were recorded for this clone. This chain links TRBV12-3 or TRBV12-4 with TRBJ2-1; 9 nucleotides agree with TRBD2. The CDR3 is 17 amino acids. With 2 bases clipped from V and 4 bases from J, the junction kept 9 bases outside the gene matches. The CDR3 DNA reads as TGTGCCAGCAGTTTATCCGCGGCGGGGGGGGCTTACAATGAGCAGTTCTTC. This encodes CASSLSAAGGAYNEQFF.

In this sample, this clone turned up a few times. The CDR3 region is CASAGQGNTGELFF. The CDR3 DNA reads TGCGCCAGCGCTGGGCAGGGAAACACCGGGGAGCTGTTTTTT. The chain is built from TRBV10-1 and TRBJ2-2, with a weak D call TRBD1 (5 bases). CDR3 length: 14 amino acids. Trimming removed 8 bases at V and 2 bases at J, with 12 bases between. In germline, CDR1 is WNHNN, CDR2 SYGVQD (reference sequence).

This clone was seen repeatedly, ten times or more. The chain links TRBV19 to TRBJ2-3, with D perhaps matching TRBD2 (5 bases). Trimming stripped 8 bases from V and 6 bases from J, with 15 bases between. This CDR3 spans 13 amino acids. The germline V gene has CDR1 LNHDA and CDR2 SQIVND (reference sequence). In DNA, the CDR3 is TGTGCCAGTGCACTAGGGATTGGGGATACGCAGTATTTT. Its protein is CASALGIGDTQYF.

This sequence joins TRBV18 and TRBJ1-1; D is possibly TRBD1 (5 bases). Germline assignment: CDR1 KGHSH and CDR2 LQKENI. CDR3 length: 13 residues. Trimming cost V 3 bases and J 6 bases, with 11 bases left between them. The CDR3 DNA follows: TGTGCCAGCTCACCGGGTGGGGCGGCTGAAGCTTTCTTT. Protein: CASSPGGAAEAFF.

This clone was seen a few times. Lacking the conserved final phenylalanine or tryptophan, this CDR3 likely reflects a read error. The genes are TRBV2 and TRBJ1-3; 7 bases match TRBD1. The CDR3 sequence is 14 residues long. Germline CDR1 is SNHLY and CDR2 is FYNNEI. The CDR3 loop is CGSNTGDSGNTIYC. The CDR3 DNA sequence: TGTGGCAGCAATACAGGGGACTCTGGAAACACCATATATTGT.

The DNA for the CDR3 is TGTGCCAGCAGTTACTTATTCAGGGACACCTACGAGCAGTACTTC. Translated, it gives CASSYLFRDTYEQYF. The chain uses TRBV6-2 or TRBV6-3 and TRBJ2-7; possibly TRBD1 for D (6 bases). The germline V and J ends were trimmed by 1 base and 2 bases, with 12 bases remaining between them. CDR3 length equals 15 residues. Germline CDR1 MNHEY, CDR2 SVGEGT.

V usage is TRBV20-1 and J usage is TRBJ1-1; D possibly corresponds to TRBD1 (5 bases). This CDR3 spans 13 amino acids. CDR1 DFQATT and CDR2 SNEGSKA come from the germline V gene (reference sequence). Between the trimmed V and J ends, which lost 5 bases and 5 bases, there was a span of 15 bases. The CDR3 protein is CSAGPTGGTEAFF. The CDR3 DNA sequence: TGCAGTGCTGGCCCGACGGGGGGGACTGAAGCTTTCTTT.

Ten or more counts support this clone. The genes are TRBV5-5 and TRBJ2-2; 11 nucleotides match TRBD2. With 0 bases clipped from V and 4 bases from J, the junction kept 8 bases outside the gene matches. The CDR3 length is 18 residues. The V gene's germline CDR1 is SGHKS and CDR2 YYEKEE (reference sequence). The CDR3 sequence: CASSLGSTSGSITGELFF. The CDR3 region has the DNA TGTGCCAGCAGCTTGGGATCCACTAGCGGGAGCATCACCGGGGAGCTGTTTTTT.

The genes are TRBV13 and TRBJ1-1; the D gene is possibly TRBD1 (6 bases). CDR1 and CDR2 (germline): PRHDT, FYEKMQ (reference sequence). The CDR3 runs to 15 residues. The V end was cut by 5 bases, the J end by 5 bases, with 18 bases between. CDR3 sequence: CASSLGSGAGTEAFF. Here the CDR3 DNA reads TGTGCCAGCAGCCTCGGTTCAGGGGCCGGGACTGAAGCTTTCTTT.